These 26 T cell receptor beta chains originate from one sample sequenced in a study of T cell responses to AZD1222 COVID-19 vaccine. The protocol was immunoSEQ multiplex PCR, while the TCRdb copy is restricted to in-frame clones and leaves out a portion. The sample has some 150,000 clones; approximately 90% are singletons. Sequencing used peripheral blood, obtained on day 0 of MenACWY control vaccination. The receptors derive from an adult in good health.

As for this clone: Other DNA sequences in this specimen translate into the identical CDR3. The chain uses TRBV7-9 and TRBJ1-2; D uncertain. V was cut by 3 bases and J by 5 bases, with 7 bases left in between. The CDR3 has 12 amino acids. Germline loops: CDR1 SEHNR, CDR2 FQNEAQ (reference sequence). This CDR3 is CASSLEFYGYTF. Written as DNA, the CDR3 is TGTGCCAGCAGCTTGGAATTTTATGGCTACACCTTC. Full variable domain (remainder filled in from reference TRBV7-9 and TRBJ1-2): DTGVSQNPRHKITKRGQNVTFRCDPISEHNRLYWYRQTLGQGPEFLTYFQNEAQLEKSRLLSDRFSAERPKGSFSTLEIQRTEQGDSAMYLCASSLEFYGYTFGSGTRLTVV.

This chain links TRBV7-3 with TRBJ1-1; D not resolved. The ends were cut back, 3 bases at V and 2 bases at J, with 7 bases in the middle. The germline V gene encodes CDR1 SGHTA and CDR2 FQGTGA. This CDR3 region has 13 residues. The chain's CDR3 is CASSFGSNTEAFF. The CDR3 region has the DNA TGTGCCAGCAGCTTTGGTTCCAACACTGAAGCTTTCTTT.

The genes are TRBV5-1 and TRBJ1-2; 11 bases fit TRBD1. Germline loops: CDR1 SGHRS, CDR2 YFSETQ. The junction had 6 bases not matched to a gene; V was cut back by 4 bases and J by 7 bases. The CDR3 is made up of 14 amino acids. CDR3 sequence (DNA): TGCGCCAGCAGCGCCGGACAGGGGGCAGGTGGCTACACCTTC. Translated: CASSAGQGAGGYTF.

The V and J genes are TRBV3-1 (or the pseudogene TRBV3-2) and TRBJ2-7; tentative D call: TRBD1 (5 bases). The germline V and J ends were trimmed by 4 bases and 2 bases, with 24 bases remaining between them. The CDR3 loop spans 18 amino acids. Per germline, CDR1 LGHDT and CDR2 YNNKEL (reference sequence). The CDR3 loop reads CASSPHNPTKKGTYEQYF. The CDR3 bases are TGTGCCAGCAGCCCGCATAACCCTACAAAGAAGGGGACCTACGAGCAGTACTTC.

The rearrangement links TRBV7-9 to TRBJ2-1; 7 nucleotides line up with TRBD2. V dropped 6 bases and J dropped 12; count of bases not matched to a gene: 8. This CDR3 region has 12 residues. Germline V gene lookup returns CDR1 SEHNR and CDR2 FQNEAQ (reference sequence). CDR3 protein: CASRRGGTGQFF. CDR3 nucleotide sequence: TGTGCCAGCAGGAGGGGAGGGACTGGGCAGTTCTTC.

This sequence joins TRBV7-9 and TRBJ2-1, with D perhaps TRBD1 or TRBD2 (5 bases each). The V end was cut by 5 bases, the J end by 8 bases, with 19 bases between. CDR1 and CDR2 from the germline V gene are SEHNR and FQNEAQ (reference sequence). There are 15 residues in the CDR3. This CDR3 is CASSDPMGVRDEQFF. The CDR3 DNA sequence: TGTGCCAGCAGCGACCCCATGGGGGTACGGGATGAGCAGTTCTTC.

This rearrangement joins TRBV7-3 to TRBJ1-1, with a possible D match to TRBD1 (5 bases). V was trimmed by 4 bases and J by 0 bases, leaving 18 bases between them. The CDR3 contains 17 residues. Germline CDR1 is SGHTA and CDR2 is FQGTGA. The CDR3 reads CASSSDRGNVMNTEAFF. The CDR3 DNA reads as TGTGCCAGCAGCTCTGACAGAGGCAATGTTATGAACACTGAAGCTTTCTTT.

V is TRBV15 and J is TRBJ2-6; D remains ambiguous. Germline V gives CDR1 LNHNV, CDR2 YYDKDF (reference sequence). The CDR3 length is 15 residues. V shed 0 bases and J shed 1 base, with 4 bases lying between them. The CDR3 spells CATSRDNSGANVLTF. CDR3 DNA: TGTGCCACCAGCAGAGACAATTCTGGGGCCAACGTCCTGACTTTC.

The V gene is TRBV19, the J gene TRBJ2-7; a possible D gene is TRBD2 (5 bases). CDR3 length: 16 residues. Deletions cut 6 bases from V and 7 bases from J, with 25 bases between. The germline V gene has CDR1 LNHDA and CDR2 SQIVND (reference sequence). The CDR3 DNA follows: TGTGCCAGTAGCTCTCCCTATGGGAGCCAGTCGCGGGAGCAGTACTTC. Encoded protein: CASSSPYGSQSREQYF.

V gene TRBV19 combines with J gene TRBJ1-5; 7 bases map to TRBD1. Germline loops: CDR1 LNHDA, CDR2 SQIVND (reference sequence). CDR3 length equals 16 residues. With V trimmed by 8 bases and J by 0 bases, 10 bases remained unmatched. The DNA for the CDR3 is TGTGCCAGTGCTGACAGGGACGGAGGTAGCAATCAGCCCCAGCATTTT. Amino acid sequence: CASADRDGGSNQPQHF.

The chain has TRBV2 and TRBJ1-5, with 7 nucleotides matching TRBD1. Trimming removed 8 bases from V and 7 bases from J; junction bases left unmatched: 11. The CDR3 is 14 amino acids. Germline V gene sequence: CDR1 SNHLY, CDR2 FYNNEI. The CDR3 reads CASSRQGQRQPQHF. The CDR3 nucleotides read TGTGCCAGCTCCCGACAGGGTCAACGACAGCCCCAGCATTTT. The full variable domain, with the rest looked up from reference TRBV2 and TRBJ1-5, is EPEVTQTPSHQVTQMGQEVILRCVPISNHLYFYWYRQILGQKVEFLVSFYNNEISEKSEIFDDQFSVERPDGSNFTLKIRSTKLEDSAMYFCASSRQGQRQPQHFGDGTRLSIL.

V usage is TRBV7-3 and J usage is TRBJ2-5; TRBD1 might be the D (5 bases). Germline V lookup: CDR1 SGHTA, CDR2 FQGTGA. V was cut by 5 bases and J by 1 base, with 17 bases left in between. There are 16 residues in the CDR3. The CDR3 region is CASSPGRQGRQETQYF. In DNA, the CDR3 is TGTGCCAGCAGCCCGGGTAGGCAGGGCCGCCAAGAGACCCAGTACTTC.

In this sample, this clone turned up once. The chain links TRBV7-2 to TRBJ2-7, with unresolved D. This CDR3 has 15 amino acids. The germline gives CDR1 SGHTA, CDR2 FQGNSA. V dropped 6 bases and J dropped 6 bases, with 21 bases sitting between them. The CDR3 coding sequence is TGTGCCAGCAGATTCTTTCGCTACCGACATCTCGAGCAGTACTTC. Its protein is CASRFFRYRHLEQYF.

This chain joins TRBV19 and TRBJ2-6; possibly TRBD1 or TRBD2 for D (5 bases each). The V end was cut by 8 bases, the J end by 1 base, with 18 bases between. Germline loops: CDR1 LNHDA, CDR2 SQIVND (reference sequence). CDR3 length equals 17 residues. The CDR3 here is CASELRDLSSGANVLTF. In DNA, the CDR3 is TGTGCCAGTGAGCTTCGGGACCTATCATCTGGGGCCAACGTCCTGACTTTC.

The CDR3 loop is CASSHSLRDRGRGDTQYF. The CDR3 DNA reads TGTGCCAGCAGCCATTCACTCCGGGACAGGGGGCGCGGAGATACGCAGTATTTT. V and J are TRBV14 and TRBJ2-3; TRBD1 matches at 12 bases. The V and J ends lost 3 bases and 5 bases, in that order; junction bases with no gene match: 12. This CDR3 has 18 amino acids. CDR1 and CDR2 (germline): SGHDN, FVKESK.

This clone was seen only once. The genes are TRBV4-1 and TRBJ2-1; 9 positions agree with TRBD2. Losses at the gene ends were 3 bases for V and 5 bases for J; bases not matched to a gene: 8. CDR1 and CDR2 from the germline V gene are MGHRA and YSYEKL. The CDR3 is 16 amino acids. The CDR3 reads CASSHSFAGGHNEQFF. The CDR3 DNA follows: TGCGCCAGCAGCCATAGTTTTGCGGGAGGGCACAATGAGCAGTTCTTC.

J is TRBJ1-6 and V is TRBV20-1; D remains ambiguous. The CDR3 sequence is 12 residues long. The V end lost 3 bases, the J end lost 9 bases, and 9 bases lay between the germline ends. CDR1 and CDR2 from the germline V gene are DFQATT and SNEGSKA (reference sequence). The CDR3 DNA reads as TGCAGTGCTAGTGGTGGTATTTCACCCCTCCACTTT. Translated: CSASGGISPLHF.

V is TRBV19 and J is TRBJ1-4, with D perhaps TRBD1 (6 bases). CDR1 is LNHDA and CDR2 is SQIVND in the germline V gene (reference sequence). V shed 5 bases and J shed 7 bases, with 11 bases lying between them. CDR3 length: 13 amino acids. The CDR3 DNA reads TGTGCCAGTAGTGCCCGGGACACTGAAAAACTGTTTTTT. Its protein is CASSARDTEKLFF.

The chain couples TRBV19 to TRBJ2-7; D is unclear. The CDR3 is 11 amino acids. The germline gives CDR1 LNHDA, CDR2 SQIVND (reference sequence). Deletions cut 0 bases from V and 5 bases from J, with 2 bases between. The CDR3 DNA follows: TGTGCCAGTAGTATAGAGAACGAGCAGTACTTC. Translating gives CASSIENEQYF. Drawing the rest from reference TRBV19 and TRBJ2-7, the complete variable domain is DGGITQSPKYLFRKEGQNVTLSCEQNLNHDAMYWYRQDPGQGLRLIYYSQIVNDFQKGDIAEGYSVSREKKESFPLTVTSAQKNPTAFYLCASSIENEQYFGPGTRLTVT.

The chain couples TRBV5-5 to TRBJ1-2; D gene unclear. With 2 bases removed from V and 3 bases from J, the gap between germline ends came to 14 bases. Germline V CDR1 and CDR2: SGHKS, YYEKEE (reference sequence). The CDR3 covers 15 residues. The CDR3 DNA follows: TGTGCCAGCAGCTTAGGCGCGGGTAGGGACTATGGCTACACCTTC. Translated, it gives CASSLGAGRDYGYTF. Full variable domain (missing parts from reference TRBV5-5 and TRBJ1-2): DAGVTQSPTHLIKTRGQQVTLRCSPISGHKSVSWYQQVLGQGPQFIFQYYEKEERGRGNFPDRFSARQFPNYSSELNVNALLLGDSALYLCASSLGAGRDYGYTFGSGTRLTVV.

The gene calls are TRBV3-1 (or the pseudogene TRBV3-2) and TRBJ1-6, with D possibly matching TRBD1 (5 bases). CDR1 is LGHDT, CDR2 YNNKEL, per germline (reference sequence). Trimming took 3 bases from V and 0 from J, leaving 15 bases between them. CDR3 length: 18 residues. Here the CDR3 DNA reads TGTGCCAGCAGCCAGGGGACCCCAGGGAGCTCCTATAATTCACCCCTCCACTTT. This codes for CASSQGTPGSSYNSPLHF.

The chain joins TRBV11-1 to TRBJ2-1; tentative D call: TRBD2 (5 bases). Trimming left V 6 bases short and J 2 bases short, with 11 bases between. This CDR3 has 14 residues. Germline V gene sequence: CDR1 SGHAT, CDR2 FQDESV (reference sequence). The CDR3 DNA sequence: TGTGCCAGCAGTCCCGACGGGACCTACAATGAGCAGTTCTTC. Amino acids: CASSPDGTYNEQFF.

The chain couples TRBV12-3 or TRBV12-4 to TRBJ1-5, with no clear D. The CDR3 runs 13 residues. V was trimmed by 8 bases and J by 0 bases, leaving 8 bases between them. CDR3 sequence: CASQLNSNQPQHF. CDR3 sequence (DNA): TGTGCCAGCCAGTTGAATAGCAATCAGCCCCAGCATTTT.

J is TRBJ2-7 and V is TRBV19, with TRBD2 identical over 15 bases. Germline trimming cut 5 bases from V and 4 bases from J; bases unmatched to any gene: 9. The CDR3 contains 17 residues. Germline values: CDR1 LNHDA, CDR2 SQIVND (reference sequence). The CDR3 DNA follows: TGTGCCAGTAGTCCCCCCGGACTAGCGGGAGGGACTTACGAGCAGTACTTC. It encodes CASSPPGLAGGTYEQYF. The variable domain in full, with the rest retrieved from reference TRBV19 and TRBJ2-7, is DGGITQSPKYLFRKEGQNVTLSCEQNLNHDAMYWYRQDPGQGLRLIYYSQIVNDFQKGDIAEGYSVSREKKESFPLTVTSAQKNPTAFYLCASSPPGLAGGTYEQYFGPGTRLTVT.

The chain is built from TRBV6-2 or TRBV6-3 and TRBJ2-5; possibly TRBD2 for D (5 bases). Germline V lookup: CDR1 MNHEY, CDR2 SVGEGT. V was cut by 5 bases and J by 0 bases, with 10 bases left in between. This CDR3 has 14 residues. The CDR3 spells CASSATRDQETQYF. Here the CDR3 DNA reads TGTGCCAGCAGTGCCACTAGGGACCAAGAGACCCAGTACTTC.

V gene TRBV30 combines with J gene TRBJ1-5; 7 positions match TRBD1. Losses at the gene ends were 1 base for V and 0 bases for J; bases not matched to a gene: 12. This CDR3 is built from 18 residues. Germline lookup yields CDR1 GTSNPN and CDR2 SVGIG (reference sequence). The CDR3 DNA reads as TGTGCCTGGAGTGGAGGGGCAGGGGGTAGAGTTAGCAATCAGCCCCAGCATTTT. This encodes CAWSGGAGGRVSNQPQHF.